Each of the 28 T cell receptor beta chains below was sequenced from the same sample in a study of CD8+ T cells in alopecia areata. RNA extraction and reverse transcription yielded cDNA as sequencing template. The assay was immunoSEQ multiplex PCR, and TCRdb's table has in-frame clones only and misses some. The table has 140,000 to 150,000 clones, 51% seen once; the top ten hold 0.8% to 1%. The sequencing here drew on CD4+ T cells sorted from blood, taken at week 0. Every receptor here comes from a human donor with alopecia areata.

This clone was seen more than once but under ten times. The J gene is TRBJ1-1, the V gene TRBV4-1; 8 nucleotides line up with TRBD1. CDR1 is MGHRA and CDR2 is YSYEKL in the germline V gene. The CDR3 has 15 residues. J was trimmed by 2 bases and V by 3 bases; bases with no gene match: 5. The chain's CDR3 is CASSQSGQVNTEAFF. In DNA, the CDR3 is TGCGCCAGCAGCCAGTCGGGACAGGTCAACACTGAAGCTTTCTTT.

The chain has TRBV30 and TRBJ2-5; D might be TRBD1 (5 bases). In germline, CDR1 is GTSNPN, CDR2 SVGIG (reference sequence). CDR3 size: 11 residues. V dropped 3 bases and J dropped 3 bases, with 5 bases sitting between them. The CDR3, as DNA: TGTGCCTGGAGGACAGAAGAGACCCAGTACTTC. Its protein is CAWRTEETQYF.

This clone was counted a few times. The J gene is TRBJ2-7, the V gene TRBV19; D is perhaps TRBD1 (6 bases). Germline V CDR1 and CDR2: LNHDA, SQIVND (reference sequence). V was pared by 8 bases and J by 5 bases, with 16 bases between. This CDR3 has 13 residues. The CDR3 sequence is CASGTLRFDEQYF. For the CDR3, the DNA is TGTGCCAGTGGGACATTGAGGTTCGACGAGCAGTACTTC. The variable domain in full, with the rest retrieved from reference TRBV19 and TRBJ2-7, is DGGITQSPKYLFRKEGQNVTLSCEQNLNHDAMYWYRQDPGQGLRLIYYSQIVNDFQKGDIAEGYSVSREKKESFPLTVTSAQKNPTAFYLCASGTLRFDEQYFGPGTRLTVT.

This clone was detected only a few times. The V and J genes are TRBV2 and TRBJ2-2; D perhaps matches TRBD2 (5 bases). The germline V gene has CDR1 SNHLY and CDR2 FYNNEI. The CDR3 runs to 14 residues. V was clipped by 7 bases and J by 0 bases, with 9 bases between them. The CDR3 loop reads CASKLAANTGELFF. CDR3 DNA sequence: TGTGCCAGCAAGCTAGCAGCGAACACCGGGGAGCTGTTTTTT.

This clone has a handful of counts. V usage is TRBV18 and J usage is TRBJ1-2, with 8 bases lining up with TRBD1. The CDR3 loop spans 13 amino acids. Per germline, CDR1 KGHSH and CDR2 LQKENI. Trimming took 5 bases from V and 7 from J; bases not matched to a gene: 6. The CDR3 DNA is TGTGCCAGCTCATCAGAGGACAGGGTTGGCTACACCTTC. Residues: CASSSEDRVGYTF.

The chain uses TRBV10-1 and TRBJ2-2, with D possibly matching TRBD2 (5 bases). This CDR3 comprises 14 residues. Trimming pared 6 bases from V and 4 bases from J, leaving 12 bases between. Germline CDR1 and CDR2: WNHNN and SYGVQD (reference sequence). The CDR3 loop reads CASSPTGFTGELFF. The CDR3 nucleotides read TGCGCCAGCAGCCCCACGGGGTTCACCGGGGAGCTGTTTTTT.

This clone was found a few times. This chain uses TRBV27 with TRBJ1-2; D ambiguous. The CDR3 is 12 residues long. Germline lookup yields CDR1 MNHEY and CDR2 SMNVEV (reference sequence). V lost 5 bases to trimming and J lost 6 bases, with 10 bases between them. CDR3 coding DNA: TGTGCCAGCAGTCCCGGGGTGGATGGCTACACCTTC. Translated, it gives CASSPGVDGYTF.

The chain has TRBV30 and TRBJ2-3; TRBD2 aligns across 9 bases. The length of the CDR3 is 15 residues. Trimming removed 5 bases from V and 2 bases from J; junction bases left unmatched: 8. Per the germline V gene, CDR1 is GTSNPN and CDR2 is SVGIG (reference sequence). In DNA, the CDR3 is TGTGCCTGGGCGAAGACTAGCGGTTACACAGATACGCAGTATTTT. Its protein is CAWAKTSGYTDTQYF.

The chain is built from TRBV29-1 and TRBJ2-3, with 13 bases fitting TRBD2. V gave up 8 bases and J gave up 6 bases; unmatched junction bases: 17. The germline V gene encodes CDR1 SQVTM and CDR2 ANQGSEA. The CDR3 is 17 amino acids. As DNA, the CDR3 is TGCAGCATTCATAGACTAGCGGGAGGCCAGATCCCGGATACGCAGTATTTT. This gives the protein CSIHRLAGGQIPDTQYF.

The chain combines TRBV6-5 with TRBJ2-1; 7 nucleotides align to TRBD2. The CDR3 totals 15 residues. V was clipped by 7 bases and J by 0 bases; unmatched bases: 6. Germline loops: CDR1 MNHEY, CDR2 SVGAGI. CDR3 amino acids: CASNLAESSYNEQFF. DNA of the CDR3: TGTGCCAGCAATCTAGCGGAAAGCTCCTACAATGAGCAGTTCTTC.

The chain links TRBV5-1 to TRBJ2-4; D is unresolved. Germline CDR1 and CDR2: SGHRS and YFSETQ. Trimming took 1 base from V and 5 from J, leaving 13 bases between them. The CDR3 has 15 amino acids. CDR3 nucleotide sequence: TGCGCCAGCAGCTTGTCCGAACCTCCTCAAAACATTCAGTACTTC. Its protein is CASSLSEPPQNIQYF.

This clone showed up just once. The chain joins TRBV27 to TRBJ2-2, with 7 positions matching TRBD2. The CDR3 totals 17 residues. V dropped 4 bases and J dropped 0; count of bases not matched to a gene: 8. CDR1 and CDR2 (germline): MNHEY, SMNVEV (reference sequence). In DNA, the CDR3 is TGTGCCAGCAGTTACCTCCCTAGCGGAGCGAACACCGGGGAGCTGTTTTTT. Protein sequence: CASSYLPSGANTGELFF.

The chain employs TRBV4-1 and TRBJ2-3; D possibly uses TRBD1 or TRBD2 (6 bases each). V was cut by 2 bases and J by 0 bases, with 15 bases left in between. The CDR3 consists of 17 residues. Germline CDR1 is MGHRA and CDR2 is YSYEKL. The CDR3 protein is CASSQSGAGGSTDTQYF. Written as DNA, the CDR3 is TGCGCCAGCAGCCAATCGGGGGCCGGGGGAAGCACAGATACGCAGTATTTT.

V and J are TRBV29-1 and TRBJ2-1; no clear D gene. Trimming removed 1 base at V and 0 bases at J, with 13 bases between. Germline V lookup: CDR1 SQVTM, CDR2 ANQGSEA. This CDR3 is built from 16 residues. The CDR3 here is CSVEGPHIGSYNEQFF. CDR3 bases: TGCAGCGTTGAAGGACCCCACATTGGCTCCTACAATGAGCAGTTCTTC.

This clone was counted between two and nine times. The chain recombines TRBV29-1 with TRBJ2-6; 7 bases agree with TRBD1. V shed 0 bases, J shed 1 base, and the junction held 3 bases outside the gene matches. The length of the CDR3 is 16 residues. Germline V gene data show CDR1 as SQVTM and CDR2 as ANQGSEA. The DNA of the CDR3 is TGCAGCGTTGAAGAAGGGGGCTTGTCTGGGGCCAACGTCCTGACTTTC. This encodes CSVEEGGLSGANVLTF.

The chain couples TRBV29-1 to TRBJ2-1, with 10 bases aligning to TRBD2. V shed 4 bases and J 5 bases; nucleotides not matched to a gene: 8. The CDR3 consists of 15 residues. Germline values: CDR1 SQVTM, CDR2 ANQGSEA. DNA for the CDR3: TGCAGCGTTGGTATGAGACTAGCGGGTGACAATGAGCAGTTCTTC. Translation: CSVGMRLAGDNEQFF.

This CDR3 reads CASSLLAAETQYF. As DNA, the CDR3 is TGTGCCAGCAGCTTACTCGCGGCCGAGACCCAGTACTTC. The chain links TRBV11-2 to TRBJ2-5; D is undetermined. V was trimmed by 2 bases and J by 5 bases, leaving 9 bases between them. The germline V gene encodes CDR1 SGHAT and CDR2 FQNNGV. CDR3 length: 13 residues.

This chain links TRBV29-1 with TRBJ2-2; D gene ambiguous. Trimming left V 7 bases short and J 6 bases short, with 9 bases between. Germline lookup yields CDR1 SQVTM and CDR2 ANQGSEA. The CDR3 runs to 11 residues. CDR3 nucleotide sequence: TGCAGCGCCGGGTTCGCCGGGGAGCTGTTTTTT. Amino acids: CSAGFAGELFF.

V is TRBV19 and J is TRBJ1-5; unclear D gene. The germline V gene has CDR1 LNHDA and CDR2 SQIVND (reference sequence). Trimming cost V 4 bases and J 0 bases, with 7 bases left between them. This CDR3 is built from 14 residues. CDR3: CASSSRYSNQPQHF. CDR3 in DNA: TGTGCCAGTAGTAGCAGATATAGCAATCAGCCCCAGCATTTT.

This sequence joins TRBV5-1 and TRBJ2-3; D possibly corresponds to TRBD2 (6 bases). Between the trimmed V and J ends, which lost 2 bases and 2 bases, there was a span of 12 bases. Germline values: CDR1 SGHRS, CDR2 YFSETQ. The CDR3 covers 15 residues. The CDR3 here is CASSFIAVTTDTQYF. The CDR3, as DNA: TGCGCCAGCAGCTTTATAGCGGTAACCACAGATACGCAGTATTTT.

This chain joins TRBV30 and TRBJ2-7; 15 nucleotides agree with TRBD2. The CDR3 is made up of 17 amino acids. Trimming cost V 2 bases and J 5 bases; bases outside gene matches: 10. Germline V gives CDR1 GTSNPN, CDR2 SVGIG (reference sequence). The CDR3 nucleotides are TGTGCCTGGAGTTCCTCAGGCGGGACTAGCGGGAGGAACGAGCAGTACTTC. It specifies CAWSSSGGTSGRNEQYF.

The chain links TRBV29-1 to TRBJ1-5, with D hard to call. This CDR3 has 12 residues. The germline V gene has CDR1 SQVTM and CDR2 ANQGSEA. The CDR3 is CSIRIGDQPQHF. CDR3 in DNA: TGCTCGATCCGTATTGGGGATCAGCCCCAGCATTTT.

The J gene is TRBJ1-5, the V gene TRBV30; maybe TRBD1 (6 bases). Germline lookup yields CDR1 GTSNPN and CDR2 SVGIG (reference sequence). Trimming shortened V by 0 bases and J by 5 bases, and 11 bases separated the two germline ends. This CDR3 is built from 14 residues. CDR3 sequence: CAWSVLGGDQPQHF. CDR3 nucleotide sequence: TGTGCCTGGAGTGTACTCGGGGGCGATCAGCCCCAGCATTTT.

The rearrangement joins TRBV2 to TRBJ2-5; tentatively, D is TRBD2 (6 bases). The V gene's germline CDR1 is SNHLY and CDR2 FYNNEI. V shed 5 bases and J shed 9 bases, with 10 bases lying between them. This CDR3 has 11 residues. The CDR3 DNA is TGTGCCAGCAGTCCTCCGGGGGCCCAGTACTTC. It translates to CASSPPGAQYF.

Only a few counts were recorded for this clone. The chain uses TRBV7-2 and TRBJ2-2; D unclear. V lost 1 base to trimming and J lost 0 bases, with 9 bases between them. The CDR3 runs to 16 residues. From germline, CDR1 is SGHTA and CDR2 FQGNSA. CDR3 sequence (DNA): TGTGCCAGCAGCTTAGTACAAATCGCGAACACCGGGGAGCTGTTTTTT. This gives the protein CASSLVQIANTGELFF.

A few counts support this clone. The rearrangement uses TRBV5-1 and TRBJ2-2; 15 bases align to TRBD2. The germline V gene encodes CDR1 SGHRS and CDR2 YFSETQ. The trim removed 2 bases at V and 7 bases at J, leaving 6 bases unmatched. There are 17 residues in the CDR3. CDR3 DNA: TGCGCCAGCAGCTTCTATGGACTAGCGGGAGGGGTCGGGGAGCTGTTTTTT. Translated: CASSFYGLAGGVGELFF.

The V call is TRBV30, the J call TRBJ2-3, with 7 bases lining up with TRBD2. The CDR3 sequence is 13 residues long. V was pared by 3 bases and J by 4 bases, with 4 bases of the junction left unmatched. Germline V CDR1 and CDR2: GTSNPN, SVGIG (reference sequence). The CDR3 coding sequence is TGTGCCTGGAGGTGGGGAGGGCCAGATACGCAGTATTTT. Translation gives CAWRWGGPDTQYF.

The chain couples TRBV29-1 to TRBJ2-4, with a tentative D call TRBD2 (6 bases). This CDR3 has 17 amino acids. Between the trimmed V and J ends, which lost 3 bases and 0 bases, there was a span of 18 bases. Per the germline V gene, CDR1 is SQVTM and CDR2 is ANQGSEA. CDR3 in amino acids: CSVDVFSGNLAKNIQYF. The DNA of the CDR3 is TGCAGCGTTGATGTATTTAGCGGAAACCTAGCCAAAAACATTCAGTACTTC.